These T cell receptor beta chains were read from a single sample in a study of cytomegalovirus exposure and HLA in healthy donors. Measured with immunoSEQ multiplex PCR; TCRdb has only the in-frame clones, and not every one. The sample includes more than 95,000 clones, about 74% seen only once; the top ten take 3.5% to 5%. The sample comprised PBMCs. The receptors shown here come from a woman aged 45-65 years in good health and CMV-seropositive. The CDR3 runs from the conserved cysteine through the conserved F or W. The D gene is left open where the match is weak. Not every row has a clone size; where given, it reads once, few, many or a size class.

D gene,clone size,V gene,J gene,CDR3 protein,CDR3 DNA
TRBD1,NA,TRBV5-5,TRBJ1-6,CASSPVSGQQNSPLHF,TGTGCCAGCAGCCCGGTTTCGGGACAGCAGAATTCACCCCTCCACTTT
NA,NA,TRBV6-5,TRBJ1-2,CASSYPPRGFGYTF,TGTGCCAGCAGTTACCCCCCGCGGGGGTTTGGCTACACCTTC
NA,NA,TRBV11-2,TRBJ2-6,CASSLDGQLSVLTF,TGTGCCAGCAGCTTAGATGGACAGTTGAGCGTCCTGACTTTC
NA,NA,TRBV28,TRBJ2-7,CASSTRDTPYEQYF,TGTGCCAGCAGTACCCGGGACACCCCCTACGAGCAGTACTTC
NA,NA,TRBV6-5,TRBJ1-2,CASMGYGNYGYTF,TGTGCCAGCATGGGCTATGGGAACTATGGCTACACCTTC
NA,NA,TRBV5-1,TRBJ2-7,CASSSAYEQYF,TGCGCCAGCAGCTCCGCCTACGAGCAGTACTTC
TRBD2,NA,TRBV2,TRBJ2-1,CASNPGGAGGAYNEQFF,TGTGCCAGCAATCCCGGGGGGGCCGGAGGTGCCTACAATGAGCAGTTCTTC
TRBD1,NA,TRBV5-4,TRBJ1-2,CASSFGGAPGTGYGYTF,TGTGCCAGCAGCTTCGGAGGGGCACCCGGGACAGGCTATGGCTACACCTTC
NA,NA,TRBV5-1,TRBJ2-5,CASSSPEGLRETQYF,TGCGCCAGCAGCTCCCCGGAGGGGCTAAGAGAGACCCAGTACTTC
NA,NA,TRBV5-8,TRBJ2-3,CASSLTQGTDTQYF,TGTGCCAGCAGCTTGACGCAGGGAACAGATACGCAGTATTTT
NA,NA,TRBV14,TRBJ1-2,CASSQADRGALDYGYTF,TGTGCCAGCAGCCAAGCTGATCGGGGGGCGCTAGACTATGGCTACACCTTC
NA,NA,TRBV4-3,TRBJ1-6,CASSQSRGWSSPLHF,TGCGCCAGCAGCCAAAGTCGGGGATGGAGTTCACCCCTCCACTTT
NA,NA,TRBV5-6,TRBJ1-2,CASSWDPGRGDLGYTF,TGTGCCAGCAGCTGGGATCCAGGCAGGGGTGACCTTGGCTACACCTTC
NA,NA,TRBV4-3,TRBJ1-5,CASSPDRARNQPQHF,TGCGCCAGCAGCCCGGACAGAGCGAGGAATCAGCCCCAGCATTTT
TRBD1,NA,TRBV5-4,TRBJ2-5,CASSLMTGVRETQYF,TGTGCCAGCAGCTTGATGACAGGGGTAAGGGAGACCCAGTACTTC
NA,NA,TRBV7-3,TRBJ2-2,CASSLTGGGTGELFF,TGTGCCAGCAGCTTAACGGGAGGGGGCACCGGGGAGCTGTTTTTT
NA,few,TRBV15,TRBJ1-4,CATSRGGSNEKLFF,TGTGCCACCAGTCGGGGGGGGAGTAATGAAAAACTGTTTTTT
NA,NA,TRBV21-1,TRBJ2-3,CALIGGATDTQYF,TGTGCCCTGATAGGGGGGGCAACAGATACGCAGTATTTT
TRBD1,once,TRBV29-1,TRBJ1-2,CSHDAGQGVPTF,TGCAGCCACGACGCTGGACAGGGGGTCCCCACCTTC
NA,once,TRBV4-1,TRBJ1-3,CASSQDFNSRGNTIYF,TGCGCCAGCAGCCAAGATTTCAACTCACGGGGAAACACCATATATTTT